These 5 T cell receptor beta chains came from one sample sequenced in a study of T cells in Graves' hyperthyroidism and ophthalmopathy. Template material for amplifying TCR beta CDR3 regions consisted of RNA transcripts. A set of HTBI primers served as the primers for a first-round RT-PCR of the TCR CDR3. One entry per CDR3 protein results from TCRdb running MiXCR on the multiplex PCR reads. This table has about 690,000 distinct CDR3 sequences, roughly a sixth appearing once. The sequencing input was blood. These receptors all come from a man over 45 with Graves' hyperthyroidism.

This clonotype was seen many times. V is TRBV7-2 and J is TRBJ2-6, with D tentatively TRBD1 (6 bases). The germline V gene has CDR1 SGHTA and CDR2 FQGNSA. The CDR3 length is 14 residues. V was clipped by 4 bases and J by 13 bases, with 17 bases between them. The CDR3 region has the DNA TGTGCCAGCAGCTCGAGACAGGACCTCGGGGTCCTGACTTTC. Encoded protein: CASSSRQDLGVLTF.

The chain carries TRBV20-1 and TRBJ2-2; D call uncertain. V was shortened by 0 bases and J by 6 bases, with 14 bases between the two germline ends. Germline CDR1 reads DFQATT; CDR2 reads SNEGSKA (reference sequence). This CDR3 comprises 15 residues. CDR3 sequence (DNA): TGCAGTGCTAGAGACCCAGCTGGGTTCCCCGGGGAGCTGTTTTTT. This gives the protein CSARDPAGFPGELFF.

This chain connects TRBV28 to TRBJ1-5, with D hard to call. Germline V lookup: CDR1 MDHEN, CDR2 SYDVKM. Trimming removed 7 bases from V and 8 bases from J, with 15 bases in between. The length of the CDR3 is 13 residues. The DNA for the CDR3 is TGTGCCAGCACAGGTCCGCTCTTAGAGCCCCAGCATTTT. Its translation is CASTGPLLEPQHF. Full variable domain (outside the CDR3, taken from reference TRBV28 and TRBJ1-5): DVKVTQSSRYLVKRTGEKVFLECVQDMDHENMFWYRQDPGLGLRLIYFSYDVKMKEKGDIPEGYSVSREKKERFSLILESASTNQTSMYLCASTGPLLEPQHFGDGTRLSIL.

The chain has TRBV5-1 and TRBJ1-2; D unresolved. The V and J ends lost 0 bases and 6 bases respectively, with 9 bases between them. This CDR3 region has 13 residues. Per germline, CDR1 SGHRS and CDR2 YFSETQ. The CDR3 bases are TGCGCCAGCAGCTTGGGACATCCTGATGGCTACACCTTC. Its protein product is CASSLGHPDGYTF. Full variable domain (remainder filled in from reference TRBV5-1 and TRBJ1-2): KAGVTQTPRYLIKTRGQQVTLSCSPISGHRSVSWYQQTPGQGLQFLFEYFSETQRNKGNFPGRFSGRQFSNSRSEMNVSTLELGDSALYLCASSLGHPDGYTFGSGTRLTVV.

For this clonotype: At one of its ends the junction is not consistent with the germline gene, which may arise from a read error. V usage is TRBV10-3 and J usage is TRBJ2-1; 10 nucleotides align to TRBD2. Per the germline V gene, CDR1 is ENHRY and CDR2 is SYGVKD. The CDR3 has 17 residues. The CDR3 DNA follows: TGTGCCATCAATCAAGGGGAGTCGCTAGCGGGGGCGGGGGAGCAGTCCTTC. Translated: CAINQGESLAGAGEQSF.